Shown below are 22 T cell receptor beta chains from a single sample sequenced in a study of blood T cell repertoires in COVID-19. TCRdb's copy holds only in-frame clones and misses some; the assay was immunoSEQ multiplex PCR. The table includes about 330,000 clones, 85% detected once. The sample comprised peripheral blood. These TCRs come from a human donor in a cohort sampled during active COVID-19.

V and J are TRBV2 and TRBJ1-2, with TRBD1 as a possible D gene (6 bases). Trimming cost V 6 bases and J 1 base, with 18 bases left between them. This CDR3 contains 16 residues. Germline CDR1 is SNHLY and CDR2 is FYNNEI. In DNA form, the CDR3 reads TGTGCCAGCAGACCTAACCGGGACACTTTTAACTATGGCTACACCTTC. This translates into CASRPNRDTFNYGYTF.

This rearrangement joins TRBV10-3 to TRBJ2-3; the match to TRBD2 covers 11 bases. The germline gives CDR1 ENHRY, CDR2 SYGVKD. V shed 4 bases and J 5 bases; nucleotides not matched to a gene: 5. The CDR3 spans 15 residues. In nucleotides, the CDR3 is TGTGCCATCAGTGGGGCACTAGCGGGGGAAGATACGCAGTATTTT. Translated, it gives CAISGALAGEDTQYF.

The chain joins TRBV25-1 to TRBJ1-1; D unresolved. V shed 2 bases and J shed 0 bases, with 19 bases lying between them. This CDR3 is built from 18 residues. Looked up from germline, CDR1 is MGHDK and CDR2 is SYGVNS. The CDR3 loop is CASSEHRAGRALNTEAFF. The CDR3 DNA follows: TGTGCCAGCAGTGAACATCGGGCGGGGAGGGCCCTGAACACTGAAGCTTTCTTT.

The rearrangement links TRBV6-1 to TRBJ1-2; D is unclear. Trimming removed 2 bases from V and 4 bases from J, with 14 bases in between. This CDR3 region has 15 residues. The germline CDR1 and CDR2 sequences are MNHNS and SASEGT. The CDR3: CASSESKLGGYGYTF. For the CDR3, the DNA is TGTGCCAGCAGTGAATCCAAACTCGGTGGCTATGGCTACACCTTC.

This clone was counted once. The chain recombines TRBV11-1 with TRBJ1-1; D is unclear. Germline V gives CDR1 SGHAT, CDR2 FQDESV (reference sequence). There are 13 residues in the CDR3. The germline V and J ends were trimmed by 2 bases and 2 bases, with 6 bases remaining between them. The CDR3 DNA reads TGTGCCAGCAGCTTACAGTCTAACACTGAAGCTTTCTTT. It is translated as CASSLQSNTEAFF.

This clone was picked up a small number of times. V is TRBV10-2 and J is TRBJ2-3; TRBD2 matches at 9 bases. Per germline, CDR1 WSHSY and CDR2 SAAADI. The CDR3 runs to 16 residues. V was clipped by 6 bases and J by 6 bases; unmatched bases: 13. CDR3 residues: CASSDPGLASFDTQYF. The CDR3 DNA reads TGCGCCAGCAGCGACCCGGGACTAGCCTCCTTCGATACGCAGTATTTT.

This sequence joins TRBV5-8 and TRBJ2-1; TRBD2 is a possible D gene (5 bases). The CDR3 runs 13 residues. Trimming cost V 4 bases and J 10 bases, with 15 bases left between them. Germline V gene lookup returns CDR1 SGHTS and CDR2 YDEGEE. CDR3 sequence (DNA): TGTGCCAGCAGCCGATATGGTCCGGGGGAGCAGTTCTTC. It specifies CASSRYGPGEQFF.

This clone came up a few times. The genes are TRBV7-2 and TRBJ2-2; TRBD2 matches 12 bases. Germline values: CDR1 SGHTA, CDR2 FQGNSA. The CDR3 extends over 17 amino acids. V lost 0 bases, J lost 7 bases, and 6 bases stayed unmatched. CDR3 nucleotide sequence: TGTGCCAGCAGCTTAGCATCTAGCGGGGGGGCCGGCGGGGAGCTGTTTTTT. Translation gives CASSLASSGGAGGELFF.

V usage is TRBV2 and J usage is TRBJ1-2; 10 bases line up with TRBD1. The trim removed 5 bases at V and 7 bases at J, leaving 7 bases unmatched. The CDR3 has 14 amino acids. CDR1 and CDR2 (germline): SNHLY, FYNNEI. The CDR3 DNA reads TGTGCCAGCAGTTACGAGACAGGGGGCTTTGGCTACACCTTC. This codes for CASSYETGGFGYTF.

The chain joins TRBV6-6 to TRBJ2-2; 10 bases align to TRBD1. CDR3 size: 15 residues. Germline assignment: CDR1 MNHNY and CDR2 SVGAGI (reference sequence). V was clipped by 6 bases and J by 2 bases; unmatched bases: 3. This CDR3 reads CASRRQGANTGELFF. The CDR3 nucleotides read TGTGCCAGCAGAAGACAGGGGGCTAACACCGGGGAGCTGTTTTTT.

The rearrangement joins TRBV10-3 to TRBJ1-3, with D unresolved. This CDR3 contains 16 residues. V lost 3 bases, J lost 3 bases, and 15 bases lay in between. CDR1 is ENHRY, CDR2 SYGVKD, per germline. Written as DNA, the CDR3 is TGTGCCATCAGTGATCACAGTGTCTCTGATGGAAACACCATATATTTT. It is translated as CAISDHSVSDGNTIYF.

V is TRBV27 and J is TRBJ2-7; D perhaps matches TRBD2 (5 bases). The germline CDR1 and CDR2 sequences are MNHEY and SMNVEV (reference sequence). The CDR3 consists of 13 residues. The V end lost 7 bases, the J end lost 6 bases, and 16 bases lay between the germline ends. CDR3 residues: CASMRAPSGEQYF. The CDR3 DNA sequence: TGTGCCAGCATGAGGGCCCCTTCCGGCGAGCAGTACTTC.

The chain uses TRBV9 and TRBJ1-1; D may be TRBD1 (5 bases). CDR3 length equals 14 residues. V lost 0 bases to trimming and J lost 5 bases, with 11 bases between them. Germline CDR1 SGDLS, CDR2 YYNGEE. The DNA for the CDR3 is TGTGCCAGCAGCGTAGGGCAGGGCGAGACTGAAGCTTTCTTT. Residues: CASSVGQGETEAFF.

The chain combines TRBV4-2 with TRBJ1-2; D perhaps matches TRBD1 (5 bases). The CDR3 is made up of 16 amino acids. With 0 bases removed from V and 3 bases from J, the gap between germline ends came to 14 bases. The germline V gene encodes CDR1 LGHNA and CDR2 YNFKEQ. The CDR3 spells CASSQDLTRGDYGYTF. CDR3 coding DNA: TGTGCCAGCAGCCAAGATCTAACACGGGGGGACTATGGCTACACCTTC.

The rearrangement uses TRBV3-1 (or the pseudogene TRBV3-2) and TRBJ2-2; D call uncertain. The CDR3 has 13 amino acids. The germline V gene has CDR1 LGHDT and CDR2 YNNKEL (reference sequence). V lost 4 bases to trimming and J lost 4 bases, with 7 bases between them. CDR3: CASSPLFTGELFF. The DNA for the CDR3 is TGTGCCAGCAGCCCTTTATTCACCGGGGAGCTGTTTTTT.

This clone was detected once. The CDR3 spells CASSSRGTGGGKPYNEQFF. The CDR3 coding sequence is TGCGCCAGCAGCTCGCGGGGGACAGGGGGCGGGAAACCCTACAATGAGCAGTTCTTC. This rearrangement joins TRBV5-1 to TRBJ2-1; 12 positions agree with TRBD1. This CDR3 contains 19 residues. CDR1 is SGHRS and CDR2 is YFSETQ in the germline V gene. V lost 3 bases to trimming and J lost 2 bases; unmatched junction nucleotides: 12.

The chain couples TRBV9 to TRBJ1-3, with D unclear. The length of the CDR3 is 14 residues. Trimming removed 3 bases from V and 0 bases from J, with 7 bases in between. The germline V gene has CDR1 SGDLS and CDR2 YYNGEE. The CDR3 spells CASSGSNSGNTIYF. The DNA of the CDR3 is TGTGCCAGCAGCGGCAGTAACTCTGGAAACACCATATATTTT.

CDR3 in DNA: TGCGCCAGCAGCCCGAAGGCCGGGACAGGGTATAACTATGGCTACACCTTC. Translated, it gives CASSPKAGTGYNYGYTF. The rearrangement joins TRBV5-1 to TRBJ1-2; the match to TRBD1 covers 9 bases. Germline V gene data show CDR1 as SGHRS and CDR2 as YFSETQ. This CDR3 region has 17 residues. J was trimmed by 1 base and V by 4 bases; bases with no gene match: 11.

The rearrangement joins TRBV27 to TRBJ1-2; maybe TRBD1 (5 bases). The V gene lost 5 bases and the J gene lost 5 bases, with 18 bases spanning the gap. Germline CDR1 reads MNHEY; CDR2 reads SMNVEV (reference sequence). This CDR3 region has 15 residues. CDR3 sequence: CASSPLVTGWYGYTF. The CDR3 nucleotides read TGTGCCAGCAGTCCCCTCGTTACAGGCTGGTATGGCTACACCTTC.

This chain uses TRBV21-1 with TRBJ2-7; whether TRBD1, the table's D call, matches the DNA was not checked. TRBV21-1 is tagged as a pseudogene. The CDR3 spans 15 residues. The CDR3 region is CASSKDRGWAYEQYF. Here the CDR3 DNA reads TGTGCCAGCAGCAAAGATAGGGGTTGGGCCTACGAGCAGTACTTC.

This chain joins TRBV12-5 and TRBJ2-3; a weak D match, TRBD2 (6 bases). Germline V lookup: CDR1 LGHNT, CDR2 FRNRAP. Trimming removed 8 bases from V and 6 bases from J, with 21 bases in between. The CDR3 has 15 residues. The CDR3 loop is CASSLGEAPGDTQYF. The DNA for the CDR3 is TGTGCTAGTTCCCTAGGGGAGGCCCCCGGGGATACGCAGTATTTT.

V gene TRBV7-3 combines with J gene TRBJ2-7, with 8 bases that match TRBD1. The CDR3 runs 15 residues. CDR1 and CDR2 from the germline V gene are SGHTA and FQGTGA. The J segment lost 3 bases and the V segment lost 5 bases, leaving 9 bases of the junction unmatched. CDR3 region: CASSKKRDRNYEQYF. CDR3 sequence (DNA): TGTGCCAGCAGCAAGAAACGGGACAGGAACTACGAGCAGTACTTC.